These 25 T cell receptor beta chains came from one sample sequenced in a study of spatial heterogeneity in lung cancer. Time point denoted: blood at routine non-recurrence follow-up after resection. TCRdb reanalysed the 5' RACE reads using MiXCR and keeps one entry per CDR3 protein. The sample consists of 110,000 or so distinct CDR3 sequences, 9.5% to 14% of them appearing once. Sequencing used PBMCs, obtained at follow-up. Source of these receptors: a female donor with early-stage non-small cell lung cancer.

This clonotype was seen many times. CDR3 DNA: TGTGCCAGCAGCTTTTCGGGGGGGCAAGAGACCCAGTACTTC. Translating gives CASSFSGGQETQYF. The chain recombines TRBV7-9 with TRBJ2-5, with 8 nucleotides matching TRBD2. The CDR3 runs to 14 residues. Germline values: CDR1 SEHNR, CDR2 FQNEAQ (reference sequence). Trimming at V came to 3 bases and at J to 2 bases, leaving 2 bases not matched to a gene.

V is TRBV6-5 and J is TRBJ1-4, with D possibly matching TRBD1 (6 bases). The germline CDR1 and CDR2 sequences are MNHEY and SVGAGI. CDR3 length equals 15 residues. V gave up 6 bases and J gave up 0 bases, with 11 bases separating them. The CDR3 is CASRIQGATNEKLFF. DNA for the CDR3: TGTGCCAGCAGAATACAGGGAGCAACTAATGAAAAACTGTTTTTT.

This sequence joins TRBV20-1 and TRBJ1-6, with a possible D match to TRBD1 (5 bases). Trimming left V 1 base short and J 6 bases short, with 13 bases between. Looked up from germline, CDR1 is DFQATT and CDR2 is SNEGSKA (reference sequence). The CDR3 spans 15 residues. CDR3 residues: CSARGAGTVNSPLHF. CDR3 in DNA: TGCAGTGCTAGAGGGGCCGGGACGGTTAATTCACCCCTCCACTTT.

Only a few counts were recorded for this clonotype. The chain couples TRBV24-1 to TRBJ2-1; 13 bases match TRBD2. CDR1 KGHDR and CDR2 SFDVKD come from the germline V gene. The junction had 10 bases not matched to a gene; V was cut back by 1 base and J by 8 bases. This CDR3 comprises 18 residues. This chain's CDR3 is CATSDFSRTSGSSYEQFF. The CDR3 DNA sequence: TGTGCCACCAGTGATTTTTCCCGGACTAGCGGGAGTTCATATGAGCAGTTCTTC.

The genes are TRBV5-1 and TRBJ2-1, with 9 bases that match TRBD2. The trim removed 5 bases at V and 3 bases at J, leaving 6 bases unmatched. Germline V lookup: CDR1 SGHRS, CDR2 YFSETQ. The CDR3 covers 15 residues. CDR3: CASSSGSPIYNEQFF. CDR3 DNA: TGCGCCAGCAGTAGCGGGAGCCCCATCTACAATGAGCAGTTCTTC.

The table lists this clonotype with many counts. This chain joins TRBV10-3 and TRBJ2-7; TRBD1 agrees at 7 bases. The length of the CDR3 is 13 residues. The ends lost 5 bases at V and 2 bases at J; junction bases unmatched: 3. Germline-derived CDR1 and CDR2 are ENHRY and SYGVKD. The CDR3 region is CAISRTGTYEQYF. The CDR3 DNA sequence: TGTGCCATCAGTAGGACAGGAACCTACGAGCAGTACTTC.

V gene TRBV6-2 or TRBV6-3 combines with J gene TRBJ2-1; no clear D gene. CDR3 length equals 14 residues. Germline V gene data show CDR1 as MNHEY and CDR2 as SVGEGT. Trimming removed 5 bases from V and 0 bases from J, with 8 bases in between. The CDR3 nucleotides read TGTGCCAGCAGTCCTCCAAGCTCCTACAATGAGCAGTTCTTC. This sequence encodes CASSPPSSYNEQFF.

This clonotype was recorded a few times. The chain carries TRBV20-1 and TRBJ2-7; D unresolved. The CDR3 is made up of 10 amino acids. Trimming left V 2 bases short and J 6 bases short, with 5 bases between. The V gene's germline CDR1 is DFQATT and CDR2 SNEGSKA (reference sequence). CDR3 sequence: CSARHREQYF. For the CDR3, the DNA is TGCAGTGCTAGACATCGCGAGCAGTACTTC.

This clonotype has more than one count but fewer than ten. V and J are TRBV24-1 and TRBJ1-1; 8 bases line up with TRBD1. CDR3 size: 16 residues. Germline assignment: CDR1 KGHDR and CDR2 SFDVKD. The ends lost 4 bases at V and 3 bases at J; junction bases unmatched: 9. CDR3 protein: CATSEGTGGRDTEAFF. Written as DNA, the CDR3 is TGTGCCACCAGTGAGGGAACAGGGGGACGGGACACTGAAGCTTTCTTT.

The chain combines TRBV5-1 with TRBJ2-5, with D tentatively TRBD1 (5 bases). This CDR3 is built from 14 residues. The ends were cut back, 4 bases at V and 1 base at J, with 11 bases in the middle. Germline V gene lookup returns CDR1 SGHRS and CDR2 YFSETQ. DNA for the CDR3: TGCGCCAGCAGCGCGGACACCATCCAAGAGACCCAGTACTTC. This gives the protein CASSADTIQETQYF.

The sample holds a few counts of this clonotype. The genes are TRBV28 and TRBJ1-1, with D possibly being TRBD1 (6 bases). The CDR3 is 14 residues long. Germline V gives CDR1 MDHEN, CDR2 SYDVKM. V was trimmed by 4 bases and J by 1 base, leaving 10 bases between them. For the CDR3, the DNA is TGTGCCAGCAGTTCCCCAGGGGAGAACACTGAAGCTTTCTTT. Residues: CASSSPGENTEAFF.

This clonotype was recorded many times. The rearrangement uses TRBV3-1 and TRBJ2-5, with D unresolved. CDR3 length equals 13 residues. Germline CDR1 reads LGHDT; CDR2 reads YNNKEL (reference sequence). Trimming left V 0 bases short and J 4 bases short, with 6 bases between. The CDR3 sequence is CASSQDRRETQYF. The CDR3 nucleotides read TGTGCCAGCAGCCAAGATCGGCGAGAGACCCAGTACTTC.

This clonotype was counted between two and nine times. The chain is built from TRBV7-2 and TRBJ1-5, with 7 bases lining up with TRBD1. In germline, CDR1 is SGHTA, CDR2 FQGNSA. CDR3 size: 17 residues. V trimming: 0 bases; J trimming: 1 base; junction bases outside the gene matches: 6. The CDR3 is CASSLADRRASNQPQHF. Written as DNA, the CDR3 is TGTGCCAGCAGCTTAGCGGACAGGCGGGCAAGCAATCAGCCCCAGCATTTT.

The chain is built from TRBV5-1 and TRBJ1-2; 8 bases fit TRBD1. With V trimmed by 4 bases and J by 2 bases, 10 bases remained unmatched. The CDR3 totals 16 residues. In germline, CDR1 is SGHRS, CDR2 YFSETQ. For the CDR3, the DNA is TGCGCCAGCAGCCCCCCCGACAGGGGCCTCAACTATGGCTACACCTTC. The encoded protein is CASSPPDRGLNYGYTF.

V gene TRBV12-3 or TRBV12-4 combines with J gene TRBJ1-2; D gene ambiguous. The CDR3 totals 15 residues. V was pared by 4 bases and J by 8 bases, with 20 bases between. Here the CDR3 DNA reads TGTGCCAGCAGTTCTGGTCGGACGGACGGGTTGGGCTACACCTTC. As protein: CASSSGRTDGLGYTF.

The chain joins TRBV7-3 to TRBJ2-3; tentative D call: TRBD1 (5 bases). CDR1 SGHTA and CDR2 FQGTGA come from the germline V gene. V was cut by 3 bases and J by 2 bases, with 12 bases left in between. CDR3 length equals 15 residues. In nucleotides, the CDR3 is TGTGCCAGCAGCTTGGCAGGGCTTGCCACAGATACGCAGTATTTT. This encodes CASSLAGLATDTQYF.

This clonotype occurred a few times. The CDR3 DNA follows: TGCGCCAGCAGTGAGGGGCAGGGGTGGACAGATACGCAGTATTTT. It encodes CASSEGQGWTDTQYF. The rearrangement links TRBV10-2 to TRBJ2-3, with D possibly TRBD1 on 6 matching bases. V was cut by 2 bases and J by 3 bases, with 12 bases left in between. This CDR3 contains 15 residues. The germline V gene encodes CDR1 WSHSY and CDR2 SAAADI.

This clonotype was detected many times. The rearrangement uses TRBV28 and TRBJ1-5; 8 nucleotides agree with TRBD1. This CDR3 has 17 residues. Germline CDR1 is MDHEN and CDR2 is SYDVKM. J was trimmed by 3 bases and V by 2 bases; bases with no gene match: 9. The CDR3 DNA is TGTGCCAGCAGTTTAGCCATCGGACAGGGAGACAATCAGCCCCAGCATTTT. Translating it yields CASSLAIGQGDNQPQHF.

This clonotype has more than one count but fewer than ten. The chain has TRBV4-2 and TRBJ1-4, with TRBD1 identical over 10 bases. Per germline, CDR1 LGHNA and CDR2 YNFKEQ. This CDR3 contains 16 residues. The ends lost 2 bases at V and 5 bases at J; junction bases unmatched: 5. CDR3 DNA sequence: TGTGCCAGCAGCCAACGCCCGGGACAGGGGAATGAAAAACTGTTTTTT. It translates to CASSQRPGQGNEKLFF.

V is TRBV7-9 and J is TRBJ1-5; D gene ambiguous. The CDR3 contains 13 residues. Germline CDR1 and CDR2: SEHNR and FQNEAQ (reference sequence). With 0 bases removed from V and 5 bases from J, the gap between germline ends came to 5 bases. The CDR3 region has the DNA TGTGCCAGCAGCTTAGCCCCTTATCAGCCCCAGCATTTT. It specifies CASSLAPYQPQHF.

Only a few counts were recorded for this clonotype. CDR3 bases: TGTGCCTGGAGCCTTTCACCGGGTAAACTGTTTTTT. Translated, it gives CAWSLSPGKLFF. This sequence joins TRBV30 and TRBJ1-4; D is unresolved. The CDR3 totals 12 residues. V lost 3 bases to trimming and J lost 11 bases, with 13 bases between them. The germline CDR1 and CDR2 sequences are GTSNPN and SVGIG (reference sequence).

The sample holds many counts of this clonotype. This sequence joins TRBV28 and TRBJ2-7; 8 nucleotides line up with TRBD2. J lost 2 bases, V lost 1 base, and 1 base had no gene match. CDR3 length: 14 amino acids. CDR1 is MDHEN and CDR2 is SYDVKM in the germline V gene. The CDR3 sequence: CASSLSGRAYEQYF. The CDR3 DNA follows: TGTGCCAGCAGTTTATCCGGGAGGGCCTACGAGCAGTACTTC. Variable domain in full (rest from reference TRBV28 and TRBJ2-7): DVKVTQSSRYLVKRTGEKVFLECVQDMDHENMFWYRQDPGLGLRLIYFSYDVKMKEKGDIPEGYSVSREKKERFSLILESASTNQTSMYLCASSLSGRAYEQYFGPGTRLTVT.

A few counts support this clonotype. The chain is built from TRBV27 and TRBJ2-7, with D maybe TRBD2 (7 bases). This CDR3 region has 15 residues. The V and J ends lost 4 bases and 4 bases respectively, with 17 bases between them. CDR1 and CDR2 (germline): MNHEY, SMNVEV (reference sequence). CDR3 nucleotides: TGTGCCAGCAGTTATGCGGGGGCAGGGCAATACGAGCAGTACTTC. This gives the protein CASSYAGAGQYEQYF.

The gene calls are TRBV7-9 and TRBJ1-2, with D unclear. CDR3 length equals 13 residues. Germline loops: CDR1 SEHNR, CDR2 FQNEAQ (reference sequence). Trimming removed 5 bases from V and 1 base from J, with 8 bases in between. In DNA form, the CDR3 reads TGTGCCAGCAGCGGCCCAGTTAACTATGGCTACACCTTC. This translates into CASSGPVNYGYTF.

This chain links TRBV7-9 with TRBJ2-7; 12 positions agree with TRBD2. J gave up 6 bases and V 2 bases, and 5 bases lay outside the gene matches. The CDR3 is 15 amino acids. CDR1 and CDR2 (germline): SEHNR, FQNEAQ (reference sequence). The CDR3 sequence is CASSLRLAGVSEQYF. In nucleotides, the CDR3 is TGTGCCAGCAGCTTACGACTAGCGGGAGTCAGCGAGCAGTACTTC.